These 30 T cell receptor beta chains share one sample of origin, sequenced in a study of blood T cell repertoires in COVID-19. Generated by immunoSEQ multiplex PCR, the TCRdb table keeps only in-frame clones and is missing some. The sample gives about 120,000 clones, 75% to 90% of which show up once; around 4.5% is in the top ten. The sequenced material came from peripheral blood. Receptors originate from a woman in her forties or fifties with acute or convalescent COVID-19.

The chain is built from TRBV7-2 and TRBJ1-3; unclear D gene. V lost 5 bases, J lost 4 bases, and 9 bases lay in between. The CDR3 is made up of 13 amino acids. Germline CDR1 is SGHTA and CDR2 is FQGNSA. This CDR3 reads CASSPRGGNTIYF. The DNA for the CDR3 is TGTGCCAGCAGCCCTCGAGGGGGAAACACCATATATTTT.

The chain recombines TRBV7-6 with TRBJ2-5; weak D call: TRBD2 (6 bases). CDR3 length: 15 residues. Germline loops: CDR1 SGHVS, CDR2 FNYEAQ. Trimming removed 4 bases at V and 5 bases at J, with 17 bases between. CDR3: CASSSWTGAGETQYF. The CDR3 bases are TGTGCCAGCAGCTCCTGGACGGGAGCTGGGGAGACCCAGTACTTC.

This clone was picked up a small number of times. The V gene is TRBV5-1, the J gene TRBJ1-1, with 8 bases fitting TRBD1. This CDR3 has 15 residues. Trimming removed 4 bases from V and 4 bases from J; junction bases left unmatched: 9. Per the germline V gene, CDR1 is SGHRS and CDR2 is YFSETQ. The CDR3 DNA follows: TGCGCCAGCAGCCCCGACAGGGGTAGAAGCACTGAAGCTTTCTTT. Encoded protein: CASSPDRGRSTEAFF.

The chain is built from TRBV2 and TRBJ2-7; D may be TRBD1 (6 bases). Trimming cost V 10 bases and J 1 base, with 20 bases left between them. This CDR3 has 15 amino acids. Germline-derived CDR1 and CDR2 are SNHLY and FYNNEI. CDR3 loop: CAIRLSGVVSYEQYF. Here the CDR3 DNA reads TGTGCCATCAGGCTCTCAGGGGTTGTTTCCTACGAGCAGTACTTC.

The chain recombines TRBV7-9 with TRBJ2-1; TRBD2 agrees at 8 bases. From germline, CDR1 is SEHNR and CDR2 FQNEAQ (reference sequence). This CDR3 is built from 17 residues. The ends lost 1 base at V and 4 bases at J; junction bases unmatched: 9. The CDR3 DNA reads as TGTGCCAGCAGCTTAGAGTGGGGGACTAGGGATTACAATGAGCAGTTCTTC. Translated, it gives CASSLEWGTRDYNEQFF.

Regarding this clone: Mismatch with germline at one junction end may stem from a read error. This sequence joins TRBV7-9 and TRBJ1-3; 8 nucleotides line up with TRBD1. Germline V gene data show CDR1 as SEHNR and CDR2 as FQNEAQ (reference sequence). The CDR3 is 11 amino acids. This CDR3 reads CASSERQGSIF. The CDR3, as DNA: TGTGCCAGCAGCGAGCGACAGGGGTCCATTTTT.

V and J are TRBV7-6 and TRBJ1-4; D remains unclear. Germline V gene lookup returns CDR1 SGHVS and CDR2 FNYEAQ. CDR3 length: 14 amino acids. The germline V and J ends were trimmed by 5 bases and 5 bases, with 12 bases remaining between them. DNA of the CDR3: TGTGCCAGCAGCCTCGACTCATACAATGAAAAACTGTTTTTT. This codes for CASSLDSYNEKLFF.

CDR3 DNA: TGTGCCAGCAGCCCGGTATGGGTTTCAAACGGGGAGCAGTTCTTC. This encodes CASSPVWVSNGEQFF. This chain links TRBV5-4 with TRBJ2-1, with unresolved D. V shed 4 bases and J shed 10 bases, with 21 bases lying between them. The CDR3 contains 15 residues. Germline V gene data show CDR1 as SGHNT and CDR2 as YYREEE (reference sequence).

V usage is TRBV5-1 and J usage is TRBJ1-2; D not resolved. CDR3 length: 13 amino acids. Trimming removed 4 bases from V and 0 bases from J, with 7 bases in between. The germline gives CDR1 SGHRS, CDR2 YFSETQ. CDR3 region: CASSAVANYGYTF. DNA for the CDR3: TGCGCCAGCAGCGCGGTAGCTAACTATGGCTACACCTTC.

The chain couples TRBV5-6 to TRBJ1-5; 9 positions match TRBD1. Germline V CDR1 and CDR2: SGHDT, YYEEEE. The length of the CDR3 is 15 residues. V gave up 4 bases and J gave up 1 base; unmatched junction bases: 3. This chain's CDR3 is CASSGTGKSNQPQHF. The CDR3 DNA sequence: TGTGCCAGCAGCGGGACAGGGAAAAGCAATCAGCCCCAGCATTTT.

The V gene is TRBV19, the J gene TRBJ1-5; possibly TRBD1 for D (5 bases). CDR3 size: 17 residues. Germline V CDR1 and CDR2: LNHDA, SQIVND (reference sequence). V was shortened by 8 bases and J by 3 bases, with 23 bases between the two germline ends. The CDR3 loop is CASSIVLTTALNQPQHF. The CDR3 DNA is TGTGCCAGTTCAATTGTTCTTACGACAGCCCTCAATCAGCCCCAGCATTTT.

This chain links TRBV11-3 with TRBJ2-7, with TRBD1 identical over 7 bases. V shed 5 bases, J shed 0 bases, and the junction held 10 bases outside the gene matches. There are 16 residues in the CDR3. Germline V gene data show CDR1 as SGHNT and CDR2 as YENEEA. DNA for the CDR3: TGTGCCAGCAGCGTCCCGGACAGGCAACGCTCCTACGAGCAGTACTTC. Translated: CASSVPDRQRSYEQYF.

V is TRBV18 and J is TRBJ1-1, with 9 nucleotides matching TRBD1. Germline CDR1 is KGHSH and CDR2 is LQKENI. J lost 1 base, V lost 3 bases, and 0 bases had no gene match. This CDR3 contains 14 residues. DNA of the CDR3: TGTGCCAGCTCACCGGACAGGGGGAACACTGAAGCTTTCTTT. Protein product: CASSPDRGNTEAFF. The whole variable domain, remainder taken from reference TRBV18 and TRBJ1-1, is NAGVMQNPRHLVRRRGQEARLRCSPMKGHSHVYWYRQLPEEGLKFMVYLQKENIIDESGMPKERFSAEFPKEGPSILRIQQVVRGDSAAYFCASSPDRGNTEAFFGQGTRLTVV.

The genes are TRBV19 and TRBJ1-1; D not certain. In germline, CDR1 is LNHDA, CDR2 SQIVND (reference sequence). The CDR3 contains 14 residues. The V and J ends lost 3 bases and 0 bases respectively, with 8 bases between them. The CDR3 DNA reads TGTGCCAGTAGTATCGGGATCATGAACACTGAAGCTTTCTTT. Its protein product is CASSIGIMNTEAFF. Variable domain in full (rest from reference TRBV19 and TRBJ1-1): DGGITQSPKYLFRKEGQNVTLSCEQNLNHDAMYWYRQDPGQGLRLIYYSQIVNDFQKGDIAEGYSVSREKKESFPLTVTSAQKNPTAFYLCASSIGIMNTEAFFGQGTRLTVV.

The rearrangement uses TRBV28 and TRBJ1-2, with D unresolved. The CDR3 has 14 residues. V was clipped by 2 bases and J by 4 bases, with 11 bases between them. Germline loops: CDR1 MDHEN, CDR2 SYDVKM. The CDR3 protein is CASSLGQRTYGYTF. Here the CDR3 DNA reads TGTGCCAGCAGTTTAGGGCAGAGAACCTATGGCTACACCTTC.

The CDR3 nucleotides are TGTGCCAGTAGTATAGAGGGGGGACGGATAGGAAATTCACCCCTCCACTTT. This encodes CASSIEGGRIGNSPLHF. V gene TRBV19 combines with J gene TRBJ1-6, with a weak D call TRBD1 (5 bases). V lost 0 bases to trimming and J lost 7 bases, with 16 bases between them. CDR1 and CDR2 (germline): LNHDA, SQIVND (reference sequence). The CDR3 length is 17 residues.

CDR3 amino acids: CASSIQGLRSPLHF. CDR3 sequence (DNA): TGTGCCAGTAGTATACAGGGGCTTCGGTCACCCCTCCACTTT. The chain recombines TRBV19 with TRBJ1-6; D possibly corresponds to TRBD1 (6 bases). V gave up 2 bases and J gave up 10 bases, with 12 bases separating them. The CDR3 runs 14 residues. Per germline, CDR1 LNHDA and CDR2 SQIVND (reference sequence).

This chain joins TRBV27 and TRBJ1-6, with 12 bases fitting TRBD1. The ends lost 6 bases at V and 8 bases at J; junction bases unmatched: 5. This CDR3 has 15 amino acids. Looked up from germline, CDR1 is MNHEY and CDR2 is SMNVEV (reference sequence). The CDR3 spells CASRAGTGGDSPLHF. DNA of the CDR3: TGTGCCAGCAGAGCCGGGACAGGGGGCGATTCACCCCTCCACTTT.

The CDR3 spells CASSSDRSSGNTIYF. The CDR3 coding sequence is TGTGCCAGCAGCTCTGACAGGTCCTCTGGAAACACCATATATTTT. The chain employs TRBV7-2 and TRBJ1-3; weak D call: TRBD1 (6 bases). Germline V gives CDR1 SGHTA, CDR2 FQGNSA. The ends were cut back, 4 bases at V and 0 bases at J, with 10 bases in the middle. This CDR3 is 15 amino acids long. The full variable domain, with the rest looked up from reference TRBV7-2 and TRBJ1-3, is GAGVSQSPSNKVTEKGKDVELRCDPISGHTALYWYRQSLGQGLEFLIYFQGNSAPDKSGLPSDRFSAERTGGSVSTLTIQRTQQEDSAVYLCASSSDRSSGNTIYFGEGSWLTVV.

This sequence joins TRBV11-2 and TRBJ2-7; 8 bases map to TRBD2. Germline V lookup: CDR1 SGHAT, CDR2 FQNNGV. J gave up 4 bases and V 6 bases, and 11 bases lay outside the gene matches. CDR3 length equals 15 residues. The CDR3, as DNA: TGTGCCAGCAGACTAGGACTAGCAAAATCTTACGAGCAGTACTTC. Residues: CASRLGLAKSYEQYF.

V and J are TRBV30 and TRBJ1-1; D remains ambiguous. The CDR3 totals 11 residues. V shed 4 bases and J shed 1 base, with 4 bases lying between them. Germline CDR1 reads GTSNPN; CDR2 reads SVGIG (reference sequence). The CDR3 region has the DNA TGTGCCTGGAACTCGAACACTGAAGCTTTCTTT. Translated: CAWNSNTEAFF.

This chain joins TRBV19 and TRBJ2-5; a possible D gene is TRBD2 (7 bases). Germline CDR1 is LNHDA and CDR2 is SQIVND (reference sequence). V lost 6 bases and J lost 4, with 15 bases in between. This CDR3 spans 14 amino acids. DNA for the CDR3: TGTGCCAGTAGCATTCGGGGGGCAAGAGAGACCCAGTACTTC. This translates into CASSIRGARETQYF.

The gene calls are TRBV5-1 and TRBJ2-7; the D is unclear. V was clipped by 1 base and J by 4 bases, with 6 bases between them. Germline CDR1 and CDR2: SGHRS and YFSETQ. CDR3 length: 12 residues. The CDR3 region is CASSLYGYEQYF. CDR3 bases: TGCGCCAGCAGCTTGTACGGGTACGAGCAGTACTTC.

The CDR3 bases are TGTGCCAGCAGTTTAGCAGGAGAGACCCAGTACTTC. Its protein product is CASSLAGETQYF. The chain carries TRBV27 and TRBJ2-5; no clear D. The germline gives CDR1 MNHEY, CDR2 SMNVEV (reference sequence). Trimming took 2 bases from V and 4 from J, leaving 5 bases between them. This CDR3 spans 12 amino acids.

V usage is TRBV20-1 and J usage is TRBJ2-7; no definite D call. The CDR3 sequence is 15 residues long. Germline V gene lookup returns CDR1 DFQATT and CDR2 SNEGSKA (reference sequence). Trimming shortened V by 3 bases and J by 2 bases, and 17 bases separated the two germline ends. The CDR3 DNA reads as TGCAGTGCTAGTTTTCGGTCTAAATTGACCTACGAGCAGTACTTC. Residues: CSASFRSKLTYEQYF.

A word on this clone: The germline gene is not matched at one end of the junction; a read error may be the cause. The V call is TRBV7-9, the J call TRBJ2-7; 7 bases are shared with TRBD2. CDR1 SEHNR and CDR2 FQNEAQ come from the germline V gene (reference sequence). This CDR3 region has 13 residues. The CDR3 sequence: CASSNRGGGRKNF. The CDR3 DNA reads as TGTGCCAGCAGCAACCGGGGTGGCGGGAGAAAGAACTTC.

The chain recombines TRBV5-6 with TRBJ2-1; 15 nucleotides match TRBD2. Germline V gene sequence: CDR1 SGHDT, CDR2 YYEEEE. V dropped 4 bases and J dropped 15; count of bases not matched to a gene: 11. CDR3 length: 15 amino acids. This CDR3 reads CASSPQRTSGGAAFF. In nucleotides, the CDR3 is TGTGCCAGCAGCCCCCAGAGGACTAGCGGGGGGGCGGCGTTCTTC. Drawing the rest from reference TRBV5-6 and TRBJ2-1, the complete variable domain is DAGVTQSPTHLIKTRGQQVTLRCSPKSGHDTVSWYQQALGQGPQFIFQYYEEEERQRGNFPDRFSGHQFPNYSSELNVNALLLGDSALYLCASSPQRTSGGAAFFGPGTRLTVL.

The chain recombines TRBV28 with TRBJ2-2; TRBD1 agrees at 7 bases. CDR3 length: 15 residues. The V and J ends lost 6 bases and 7 bases, in that order; junction bases with no gene match: 11. Per the germline V gene, CDR1 is MDHEN and CDR2 is SYDVKM. In nucleotides, the CDR3 is TGTGCCAGCAGCCCAAACAGGGGTTCAGGCGGGGAGCTGTTTTTT. It translates to CASSPNRGSGGELFF.

This clone was detected only once. The chain links TRBV7-9 to TRBJ1-1; D is undetermined. Germline loops: CDR1 SEHNR, CDR2 FQNEAQ (reference sequence). There are 12 residues in the CDR3. The ends were cut back, 5 bases at V and 4 bases at J, with 8 bases in the middle. This CDR3 is CASSPPVTEAFF. In DNA, the CDR3 is TGTGCCAGCAGCCCCCCTGTCACTGAAGCTTTCTTT.

The rearrangement joins TRBV14 to TRBJ1-4; 8 bases are shared with TRBD1. This CDR3 is built from 15 residues. Per the germline V gene, CDR1 is SGHDN and CDR2 is FVKESK. J lost 7 bases, V lost 3 bases, and 7 bases had no gene match. The CDR3 reads CASSHADRAGEKLFF. The CDR3 DNA reads TGTGCCAGCAGCCACGCGGACAGGGCGGGTGAAAAACTGTTTTTT.